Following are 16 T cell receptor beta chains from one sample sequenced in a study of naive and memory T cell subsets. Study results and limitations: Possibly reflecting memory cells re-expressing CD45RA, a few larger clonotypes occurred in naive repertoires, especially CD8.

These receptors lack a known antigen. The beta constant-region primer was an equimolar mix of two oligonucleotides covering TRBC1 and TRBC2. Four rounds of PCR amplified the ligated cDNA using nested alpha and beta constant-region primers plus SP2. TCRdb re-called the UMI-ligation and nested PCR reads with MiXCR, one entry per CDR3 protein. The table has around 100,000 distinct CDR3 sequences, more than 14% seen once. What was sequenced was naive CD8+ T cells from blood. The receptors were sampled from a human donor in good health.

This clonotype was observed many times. CDR3 amino acids: CASGLEGAEAFF. DNA of the CDR3: TGTGCTAGTGGTTTAGAGGGGGCTGAAGCTTTCTTT. The gene calls are TRBV12-5 and TRBJ1-1; weak D call: TRBD1 (6 bases). V lost 3 bases to trimming and J lost 6 bases, with 8 bases between them. The germline gives CDR1 LGHNT, CDR2 FRNRAP. This CDR3 is built from 12 residues.

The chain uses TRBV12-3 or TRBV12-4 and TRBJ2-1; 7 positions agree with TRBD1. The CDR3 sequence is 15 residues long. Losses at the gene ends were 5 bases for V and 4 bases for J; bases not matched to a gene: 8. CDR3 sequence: CASSAERQGYNEQFF. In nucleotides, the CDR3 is TGTGCCAGCAGTGCTGAAAGACAGGGTTACAATGAGCAGTTCTTC.

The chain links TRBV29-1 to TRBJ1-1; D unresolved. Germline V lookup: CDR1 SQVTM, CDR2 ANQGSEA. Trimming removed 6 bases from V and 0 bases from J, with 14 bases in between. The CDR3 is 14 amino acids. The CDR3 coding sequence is TGCAGCGTGGGCCTTTTACCTATGAACACTGAAGCTTTCTTT. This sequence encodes CSVGLLPMNTEAFF. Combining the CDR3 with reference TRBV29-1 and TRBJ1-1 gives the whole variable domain SAVISQKPSRDICQRGTSLTIQCQVDSQVTMMFWYRQQPGQSLTLIATANQGSEATYESGFVIDKFPISRPNLTFSTLTVSNMSPEDSSIYLCSVGLLPMNTEAFFGQGTRLTVV.

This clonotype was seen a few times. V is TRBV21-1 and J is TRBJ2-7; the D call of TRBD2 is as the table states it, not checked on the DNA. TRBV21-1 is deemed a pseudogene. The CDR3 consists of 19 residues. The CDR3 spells CASSPKAGEPNPPYYEQYF. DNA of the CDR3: TGTGCCAGCAGTCCTAAAGCGGGTGAGCCCAACCCGCCTTACTACGAGCAGTACTTC.

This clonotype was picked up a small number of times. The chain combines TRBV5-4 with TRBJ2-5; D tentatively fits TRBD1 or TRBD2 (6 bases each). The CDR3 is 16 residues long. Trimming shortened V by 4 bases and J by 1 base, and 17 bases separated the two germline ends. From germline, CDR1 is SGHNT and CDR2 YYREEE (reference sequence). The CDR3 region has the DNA TGTGCCAGCAGCCGCCGAGGGGGGCCCGCCCAAGAGACCCAGTACTTC. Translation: CASSRRGGPAQETQYF.

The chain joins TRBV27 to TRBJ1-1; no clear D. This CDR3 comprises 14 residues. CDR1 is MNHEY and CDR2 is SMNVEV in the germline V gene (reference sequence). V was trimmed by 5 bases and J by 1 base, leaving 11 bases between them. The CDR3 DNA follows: TGTGCCAGCAGTCCGTATAAGGGGAACACTGAAGCTTTCTTT. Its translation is CASSPYKGNTEAFF.

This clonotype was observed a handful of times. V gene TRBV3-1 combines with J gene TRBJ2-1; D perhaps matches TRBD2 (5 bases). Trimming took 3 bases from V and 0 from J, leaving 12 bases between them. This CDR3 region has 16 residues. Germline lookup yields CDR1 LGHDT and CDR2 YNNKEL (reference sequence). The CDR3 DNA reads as TGTGCCAGCAGCCAGTTCGGGGTAAGCTCCTACAATGAGCAGTTCTTC. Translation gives CASSQFGVSSYNEQFF.

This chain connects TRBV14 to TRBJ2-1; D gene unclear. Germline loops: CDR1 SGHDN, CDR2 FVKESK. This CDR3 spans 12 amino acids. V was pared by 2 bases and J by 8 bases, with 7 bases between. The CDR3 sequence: CASSQKRYEQFF. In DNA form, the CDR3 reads TGTGCCAGCAGCCAAAAGAGGTATGAGCAGTTCTTC.

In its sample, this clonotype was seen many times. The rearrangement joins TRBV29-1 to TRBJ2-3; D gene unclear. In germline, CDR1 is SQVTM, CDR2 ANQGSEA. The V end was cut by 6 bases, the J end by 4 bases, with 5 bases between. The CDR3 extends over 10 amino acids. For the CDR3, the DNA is TGCAGCGTAGCCCCAGATACGCAGTATTTT. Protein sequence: CSVAPDTQYF.

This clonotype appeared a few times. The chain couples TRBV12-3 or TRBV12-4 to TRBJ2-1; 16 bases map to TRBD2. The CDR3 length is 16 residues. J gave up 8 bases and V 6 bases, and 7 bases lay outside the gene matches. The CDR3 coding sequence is TGTGCCAGCAGACCGGGACTAGCGGGAGGGCAGGATGAGCAGTTCTTC. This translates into CASRPGLAGGQDEQFF.

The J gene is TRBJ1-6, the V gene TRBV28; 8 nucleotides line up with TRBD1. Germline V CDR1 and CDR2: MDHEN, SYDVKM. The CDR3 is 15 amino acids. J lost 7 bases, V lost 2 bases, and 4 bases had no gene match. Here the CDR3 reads CASSLARTGNSPLHF. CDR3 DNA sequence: TGTGCCAGCAGTTTAGCCCGGACAGGGAATTCACCCCTCCACTTT.

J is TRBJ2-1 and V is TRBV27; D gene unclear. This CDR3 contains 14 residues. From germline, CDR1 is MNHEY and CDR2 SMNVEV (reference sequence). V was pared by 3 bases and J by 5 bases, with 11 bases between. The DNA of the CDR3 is TGTGCCAGCAGTTTCACAGATACTAACAATGAGCAGTTCTTC. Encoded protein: CASSFTDTNNEQFF.

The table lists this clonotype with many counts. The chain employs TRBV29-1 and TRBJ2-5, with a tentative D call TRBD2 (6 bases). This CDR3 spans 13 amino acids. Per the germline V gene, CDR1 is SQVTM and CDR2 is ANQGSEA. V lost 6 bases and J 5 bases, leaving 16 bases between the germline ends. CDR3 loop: CSVVSGVIETQYF. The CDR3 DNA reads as TGCAGCGTCGTTTCGGGGGTAATCGAGACCCAGTACTTC.

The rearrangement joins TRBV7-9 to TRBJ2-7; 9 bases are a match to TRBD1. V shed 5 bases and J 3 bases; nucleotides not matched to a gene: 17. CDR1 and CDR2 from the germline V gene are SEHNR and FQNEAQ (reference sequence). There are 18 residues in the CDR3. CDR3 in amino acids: CASSLSAPTGGNFYEQYF. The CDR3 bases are TGTGCCAGCAGCCTTTCTGCCCCGACAGGGGGTAACTTCTACGAGCAGTACTTC. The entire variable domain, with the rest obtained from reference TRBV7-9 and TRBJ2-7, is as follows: DTGVSQNPRHKITKRGQNVTFRCDPISEHNRLYWYRQTLGQGPEFLTYFQNEAQLEKSRLLSDRFSAERPKGSFSTLEIQRTEQGDSAMYLCASSLSAPTGGNFYEQYFGPGTRLTVT.

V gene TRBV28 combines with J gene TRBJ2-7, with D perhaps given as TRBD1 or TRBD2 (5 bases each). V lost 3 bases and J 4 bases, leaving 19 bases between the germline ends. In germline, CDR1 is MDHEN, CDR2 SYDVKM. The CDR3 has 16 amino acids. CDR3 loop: CASSFGGQQASYEQYF. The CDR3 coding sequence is TGTGCCAGCAGTTTTGGCGGGCAACAGGCCAGTTACGAGCAGTACTTC.

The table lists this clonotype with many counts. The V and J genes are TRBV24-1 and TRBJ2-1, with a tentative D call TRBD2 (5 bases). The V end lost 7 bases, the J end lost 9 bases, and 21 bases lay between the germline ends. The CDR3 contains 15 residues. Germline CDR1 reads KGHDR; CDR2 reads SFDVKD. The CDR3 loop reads CATRESDTSGGEQFF. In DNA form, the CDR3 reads TGTGCCACCAGAGAATCCGACACCAGCGGTGGTGAGCAGTTCTTC.